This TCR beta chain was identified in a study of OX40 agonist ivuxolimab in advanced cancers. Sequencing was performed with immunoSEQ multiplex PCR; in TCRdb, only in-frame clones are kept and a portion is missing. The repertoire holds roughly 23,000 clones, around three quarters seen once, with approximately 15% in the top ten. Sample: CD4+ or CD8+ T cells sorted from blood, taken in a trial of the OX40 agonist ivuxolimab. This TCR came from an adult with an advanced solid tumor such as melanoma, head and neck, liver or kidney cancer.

CDR3: CASSDIVSSGANVLTF. The CDR3 DNA follows: TGTGCCAGCAGTGATATCGTAAGCTCTGGGGCCAACGTCCTGACTTTC. The chain links TRBV2 to TRBJ2-6; D not resolved. Deletions cut 3 bases from V and 0 bases from J, with 9 bases between. This CDR3 contains 16 residues. Germline V gene lookup returns CDR1 SNHLY and CDR2 FYNNEI.